These T cell receptor beta chains were read from a single sample in a study of Ad26.COV2.S vaccination and SARS-CoV-2 variants. Sequenced by immunoSEQ multiplex PCR; TCRdb stores in-frame clones only, minus some. This table holds a few hundred thousand clones, about 83% found once. Sequenced material: peripheral blood, taken in a trial of Ad26.COV2.S vaccine versus placebo. The receptors originated from a person between 18 and 60 years old who received the Ad26.COV2.S COVID-19 vaccine or a placebo. The CDR3 runs from the conserved cysteine through the conserved F or W.

J gene: TRBJ1-1; V gene: TRBV11-3; CDR3 protein: CASSQDSNTEAFF
J gene: TRBJ1-1; V gene: TRBV18; CDR3 protein: CASSLIPTGWRNTEAFF
J gene: TRBJ2-3; V gene: TRBV3-1/TRBV3-2; CDR3 protein: CASSPYGRASGDTQYF
J gene: TRBJ1-3; V gene: TRBV4-3; CDR3 protein: CASSQESGFSGNTIYF
J gene: TRBJ1-4; V gene: TRBV30; CDR3 protein: CAWKEWATNEKLFF
J gene: TRBJ1-2; V gene: TRBV5-4; CDR3 protein: CASSLARGQEIYTF
J gene: TRBJ2-3; V gene: TRBV5-8; CDR3 protein: CASSGSSGRGTDTQYF
J gene: TRBJ1-4; V gene: TRBV19; CDR3 protein: CASRSDQPDATNEKLFF
J gene: TRBJ1-1; V gene: TRBV7-2; CDR3 protein: CASTFRDRNTEAFF
J gene: TRBJ2-1; V gene: TRBV5-1; CDR3 protein: CASSSASSGRAYNEQFF
J gene: TRBJ2-5; V gene: TRBV19; CDR3 protein: CASSPGPTGPETQYF
J gene: TRBJ2-7; V gene: TRBV5-1; CDR3 protein: CASSWTSPTYEQYF
J gene: TRBJ1-4; V gene: TRBV18; CDR3 protein: CASSWRGSSGEKLFF
J gene: TRBJ1-6; V gene: TRBV6-5; CDR3 protein: CASSYSFGGLPLHF
J gene: TRBJ1-3; V gene: TRBV7-9; CDR3 protein: CASSGTGAGNTIYF
J gene: TRBJ1-4; V gene: TRBV19; CDR3 protein: CASSAVPTNEKLFF
J gene: TRBJ2-1; V gene: TRBV1; CDR3 protein: CTSSHRQHSSYNEQFF
J gene: TRBJ2-5; V gene: TRBV15; CDR3 protein: CATSLKGETQYF
J gene: TRBJ1-2; V gene: TRBV7-2; CDR3 protein: CASSSGRTGHYGYTF
J gene: TRBJ2-1; V gene: TRBV29-1; CDR3 protein: CSVHGRGAASYNEQFF
J gene: TRBJ2-7; V gene: TRBV7-3; CDR3 protein: CASSLLAGGAYEQYF
J gene: TRBJ2-3; V gene: TRBV9; CDR3 protein: CASSPLVRDTQYF
J gene: TRBJ2-1; V gene: TRBV19; CDR3 protein: CASSSLGTGDEQFF